This is a list of T cell receptor beta chains from one sample in a study of CD8+ T cells in alopecia areata. Sequenced by immunoSEQ multiplex PCR; TCRdb stores in-frame clones only, minus some. The repertoire holds approximately 140,000 clones, with over 45% as singletons. Input material: CD4+ T cells sorted from blood. Receptors were obtained from a human donor with alopecia areata. The CDR3 runs from the conserved cysteine through the conserved F or W. The order of the fields is CDR3 protein, CDR3 DNA, D gene, V gene, J gene, clone size. A D gene is named only where the DNA matches it firmly. Not all rows give a size; the values are once, few, many and, for expanded clones, a class.

CSAETGQGYGYTF	TGCAGCGCAGAAACGGGACAGGGCTATGGCTACACCTTC	TRBD1	TRBV29-1	TRBJ1-2	-
CATGYRTQYF	TGTGCCACCGGGTATCGGACCCAGTACTTC	-	TRBV6-1	TRBJ2-5	once
CASSVRTTGDTIYF	TGTGCCAGCAGCGTCCGGACGACGGGGGACACCATATATTTT	-	TRBV9	TRBJ1-3	few
CAWSSVGGRGTQYF	TGTGCCTGGAGTTCGGTTGGCGGCCGTGGTACGCAGTATTTT	-	TRBV30	TRBJ2-3	few
CASNSLGYGYTF	TGTGCCAGCAACTCTCTAGGCTACGGCTACACCTTC	-	TRBV6-5	TRBJ1-2	-
CAETGAHYGYTF	TGTGCCGAGACAGGGGCCCACTATGGCTACACCTTC	TRBD1	TRBV30	TRBJ1-2	-
CASSGRGHLQETQYF	TGTGCCAGCAGTGGTAGGGGACATCTGCAAGAGACCCAGTACTTC	-	TRBV25-1	TRBJ2-5	few
CASSKVPQGGYGYTF	TGCGCCAGCAGCAAGGTCCCCCAGGGCGGCTATGGCTACACCTTC	-	TRBV5-1	TRBJ1-2	-
CSVGVEAFF	TGCAGCGTTGGGGTTGAAGCTTTCTTT	-	TRBV29-1	TRBJ1-1	few
CASSPRDTGQETQYF	TGTGCCAGCTCACCACGGGACACAGGCCAAGAGACCCAGTACTTC	-	TRBV18	TRBJ2-5	-
CASSRQGAVETQYF	TGTGCCAGCAGCAGACAGGGGGCTGTGGAGACCCAGTACTTC	TRBD1	TRBV5-4	TRBJ2-5	-
CASGGQVGNTIYF	TGTGCCAGCGGGGGACAGGTTGGAAACACCATATATTTT	TRBD1	TRBV2	TRBJ1-3	few
CSVRTASIGTDTQYF	TGCAGCGTCCGGACAGCTAGTATTGGCACAGATACGCAGTATTTT	-	TRBV29-1	TRBJ2-3	-
CSVIGRLAKNIQYF	TGCAGCGTGATAGGCCGTTTAGCCAAAAACATTCAGTACTTC	-	TRBV29-1	TRBJ2-4	-
CASSPSGDSYNEQFF	TGTGCCAGCAGCCCCAGCGGGGACTCCTACAATGAGCAGTTCTTC	TRBD2	TRBV5-4	TRBJ2-1	few
CASSLAGKTDTQYF	TGCGCCAGCAGCTTGGCCGGGAAGACAGATACGCAGTATTTT	-	TRBV5-1	TRBJ2-3	-
CASRTGSGSNQPQHF	TGTGCCAGCAGGACGGGAAGTGGGAGCAATCAGCCCCAGCATTTT	-	TRBV2	TRBJ1-5	-
CASSTGAYGYTF	TGTGCCAGCAGCACAGGGGCCTATGGCTACACCTTC	TRBD1	TRBV6-5	TRBJ1-2	-
CASSLDRDYNEKLFF	TGTGCCAGCAGCTTGGACCGGGACTACAATGAAAAACTGTTTTTT	-	TRBV5-6	TRBJ1-4	-
CATSREVAGGPGAETQYF	TGTGCCACCAGCAGAGAGGTAGCGGGAGGGCCAGGTGCAGAGACCCAGTACTTC	TRBD2	TRBV15	TRBJ2-5	few
CSVTITDTQYF	TGCAGCGTTACCATCACAGATACGCAGTATTTT	-	TRBV29-1	TRBJ2-3	-
CASSVGLAYEETQYF	TGTGCCAGTAGTGTCGGACTAGCCTATGAAGAGACCCAGTACTTC	TRBD2	TRBV19	TRBJ2-5	-
CASADRNYGYTF	TGCGCCAGCGCGGACAGGAACTATGGCTACACCTTC	TRBD1	TRBV5-1	TRBJ1-2	-
CASCWTSGGPSTDTQYF	TGTGCCAGCTGTTGGACTAGCGGAGGTCCGAGCACAGATACGCAGTATTTT	TRBD2	TRBV11-3	TRBJ2-3	-
CASSYSENTEAFF	TGTGCCAGCAGTTACTCGGAAAACACTGAAGCTTTCTTT	-	TRBV6-5	TRBJ1-1	-
CASSASGTFSYEQYF	TGTGCCAGCAGCGCCAGCGGGACATTCTCCTACGAGCAGTACTTC	-	TRBV9	TRBJ2-7	-
CASSGPTDTQYF	TGTGCCAGCAGCGGACCGACAGATACGCAGTATTTT	-	TRBV7-3	TRBJ2-3	once
CAWRKGPYQETQYF	TGTGCCTGGAGGAAGGGACCCTACCAAGAGACCCAGTACTTC	-	TRBV30	TRBJ2-5	-
CSVNTLAGGHEQYF	TGCAGCGTAAATACGCTAGCGGGAGGGCACGAGCAGTACTTC	TRBD2	TRBV29-1	TRBJ2-7	-
CSVVGAGTEAFF	TGCAGCGTTGTCGGAGCTGGCACTGAAGCTTTCTTT	-	TRBV29-1	TRBJ1-1	-
CASSVLGPRETQYF	TGTGCCAGCAGCGTACTAGGACCAAGAGAGACCCAGTACTTC	-	TRBV7-2	TRBJ2-5	-
CASSPSRAHQPQHF	TGTGCCAGCTCACCATCCAGGGCCCATCAGCCCCAGCATTTT	-	TRBV18	TRBJ1-5	-
CASSVDAGLDTQYF	TGTGCCAGTAGTGTCGACGCGGGGTTGGATACGCAGTATTTT	-	TRBV19	TRBJ2-3	few
CASSFGDTAFF	TGCGCCAGCAGCTTCGGGGATACAGCTTTCTTT	-	TRBV5-1	TRBJ1-1	-
CASSGLAGSYEQYF	TGCGCCAGCAGCGGACTAGCGGGGTCGTACGAGCAGTACTTC	TRBD2	TRBV5-1	TRBJ2-7	-
CASSFRTGTYEQYF	TGCGCCAGCAGCTTCCGGACAGGAACCTACGAGCAGTACTTC	TRBD1	TRBV5-1	TRBJ2-7	-
CSVGTSAETQYF	TGCAGCGTTGGGACTAGCGCGGAGACCCAGTACTTC	TRBD2	TRBV29-1	TRBJ2-5	-
CASSYSGTAYEQYF	TGTGCCAGCAGTTACTCAGGGACAGCTTACGAGCAGTACTTC	TRBD1	TRBV6-6	TRBJ2-7	-
CASSFRGIETQYF	TGTGCCAGCAGCTTCCGCGGAATTGAGACCCAGTACTTC	-	TRBV7-9	TRBJ2-5	-
CASSTAGSLAGASEFF	TGTGCCAGCAGCACAGCTGGGTCGCTAGCGGGGGCGAGCGAGTTCTTC	TRBD2	TRBV7-9	TRBJ2-1	-
CASRPFRAENTEAFF	TGTGCCAGCAGGCCTTTCCGGGCCGAGAACACTGAAGCTTTCTTT	-	TRBV6-6	TRBJ1-1	-
CSVGELAGDNEQFF	TGCAGCGTCGGGGAACTAGCGGGAGACAATGAGCAGTTCTTC	TRBD2	TRBV29-1	TRBJ2-1	few